The clone carrying this TCR beta chain was picked up one time. The antigen is undetermined. The CDR3 length is 14 residues. Per germline, CDR1 MNHEY and CDR2 SMNVEV (reference sequence). The V end was cut by 5 bases, the J end by 0 bases, with 10 bases between. Clones were sequenced by immunoSEQ multiplex PCR, and TCRdb holds only the in-frame ones, with some missing. The data show 100,000 or so clones, roughly nine tenths seen once. This sample was taken from a study of T cell responses to AZD1222 COVID-19 vaccine. Points from the study as a whole: The span of vaccine-associated CD4 TCRs extended across spike, with dominance at 160-218 and 743-854. Without day 14 samples, only post-peak T cell repertoires were studied.

The gene calls are TRBV27 and TRBJ2-5; D may be TRBD2 (5 bases). This material consisted of peripheral blood, taken on day 0 of AZD1222 vaccination. The clonotype comes from an adult in good health. The CDR3 protein is CASSEAVNQETQYF. DNA for the CDR3: TGTGCCAGCAGTGAAGCGGTCAACCAAGAGACCCAGTACTTC.